The entry below describes one TCR beta chain. What it binds is not known. This sample also contains other DNA sequences that code for the same CDR3. The data are from a study of T cell responses to AZD1222 COVID-19 vaccine. CDR3 length: 16 amino acids. Trimming left V 6 bases short and J 3 bases short, with 18 bases between. The germline V gene has CDR1 MDHEN and CDR2 SYDVKM. The assay was immunoSEQ multiplex PCR, and TCRdb's table has in-frame clones only and misses some. Of tens of thousands of clones detected, over 80% appear once; the ten largest clones hold 2% to 3%. Study results and caveats: The span of vaccine-associated CD4 TCRs extended across spike, with dominance at 160-218 and 743-854.

The chain recombines TRBV28 with TRBJ1-5; D is perhaps TRBD1 (5 bases). This material consisted of peripheral blood, taken 28 days after the second AZD1222 dose. This TCR was sampled from an adult who received the AZD1222 COVID-19 vaccine. The CDR3 nucleotides are TGTGCCAGCAGCCTTAAGACGGGGGGAAACAATCAGCCCCAGCATTTT. This sequence encodes CASSLKTGGNNQPQHF. The full variable domain, with the rest looked up from reference TRBV28 and TRBJ1-5, is DVKVTQSSRYLVKRTGEKVFLECVQDMDHENMFWYRQDPGLGLRLIYFSYDVKMKEKGDIPEGYSVSREKKERFSLILESASTNQTSMYLCASSLKTGGNNQPQHFGDGTRLSIL.